These T cell receptor beta chains were read from a single sample in a study of Graves' ophthalmopathy and Graves' hyperthyroidism. TCRdb called the multiplex PCR reads again in MiXCR, with one record for every CDR3 protein. Among a few hundred thousand distinct CDR3 sequences listed, about two fifths were seen once. Sequencing was carried out using peripheral blood or thyroid tissue (not recorded which). Receptors were obtained from an adult man with Graves' hyperthyroidism. Both conserved end residues are part of each CDR3. The D gene is left open where the match is weak. Clone size is given for some rows only: seen once, a few or many times, or a class if the clone is expanded.

TRBV29-1,few,TRBJ2-1,NA,CSGGTTNEQFF,TGCAGCGGGGGGACCACAAATGAGCAGTTCTTC
TRBV5-6,NA,TRBJ2-5,NA,CASSSSGTGETQYF,TGTGCCAGCAGCTCGTCAGGGACGGGGGAGACCCAGTACTTC
TRBV7-9,NA,TRBJ1-1,TRBD1,CASSSFPGQTINTEAFF,TGTGCCAGCAGCTCCTTTCCGGGACAGACAATTAACACTGAAGCTTTCTTT
TRBV3-1,few,TRBJ1-1,NA,CASSPDGGVTEAFF,TGTGCCAGCAGCCCGGACGGGGGTGTGACTGAAGCTTTCTTT
TRBV29-1,many,TRBJ1-2,NA,CSVGQAIYGYTF,TGCAGCGTTGGCCAGGCCATCTATGGCTACACCTTC
TRBV12-3/TRBV12-4,many,TRBJ2-7,TRBD1,CASRRDRDGAYEQYF,TGTGCCAGCAGGCGAGACAGGGATGGGGCTTACGAGCAGTACTTC
TRBV7-9,many,TRBJ1-1,NA,CASTLGGSTEAFF,TGTGCCAGCACCCTTGGGGGGAGTACTGAAGCTTTCTTT
TRBV15,few,TRBJ1-6,NA,CATSLKRAANSPLHF,TGTGCCACCAGCCTCAAGAGGGCAGCGAATTCACCCCTCCACTTT
TRBV28,NA,TRBJ1-5,NA,CASSPTRSSNQPQHF,TGTGCCAGCAGTCCCACCCGCAGTAGCAATCAGCCCCAGCATTTT
TRBV12-3/TRBV12-4,NA,TRBJ1-1,NA,CASTPRGSEAFF,TGTGCCAGCACCCCGCGGGGGTCTGAAGCTTTCTTT
TRBV6-5,many,TRBJ2-7,TRBD2,CASSYSRTSSYEQYF,TGTGCCAGCAGTTACTCCCGGACTAGCTCCTACGAGCAGTACTTC
TRBV20-1,NA,TRBJ1-1,NA,CSAMGGGGNTEAFF,TGCAGTGCTATGGGGGGGGGGGGAAACACTGAAGCTTTCTTT
TRBV12-3/TRBV12-4,many,TRBJ2-7,NA,CASSFGSREQYF,TGTGCCAGCAGTTTCGGAAGTCGGGAGCAGTACTTC
TRBV24-1,many,TRBJ2-7,NA,CATSDLRRPHGQYF,TGTGCCACCAGTGATCTACGACGCCCCCACGGGCAGTACTTC
TRBV5-1,NA,TRBJ2-3,NA,CASSGTTDTQYF,TGCGCCAGCAGCGGGACCACAGATACGCAGTATTTT
TRBV10-1,many,TRBJ2-5,NA,CASSVQAQETQYF,TGCGCCAGCAGTGTGCAGGCCCAAGAGACCCAGTACTTC
TRBV4-1,many,TRBJ2-7,TRBD2,CASSQTSGRSYEQYF,TGCGCCAGCAGCCAGACTAGCGGGCGATCCTACGAGCAGTACTTC
TRBV3-1,NA,TRBJ1-1,NA,CASSHSAGNTEAFF,TGTGCCAGCAGCCACTCGGCGGGGAACACTGAAGCTTTCTTT
TRBV4-2,many,TRBJ2-5,NA,CASSRIKGEQETQYF,TGTGCCAGCAGCCGAATCAAGGGAGAGCAAGAGACCCAGTACTTC
TRBV19,NA,TRBJ1-5,NA,CASSSPRWHF,TGTGCCAGTAGTTCCCCGAGGTGGCATTTT
TRBV2,many,TRBJ1-1,NA,CASSELLGRNTEAFF,TGTGCCAGCAGTGAATTGTTAGGCAGAAACACTGAAGCTTTCTTT
TRBV27,many,TRBJ1-1,NA,CASSLALGWTEAFF,TGTGCCAGCAGTTTAGCTTTAGGGTGGACTGAAGCTTTCTTT
TRBV29-1,many,TRBJ1-1,NA,CSVDSAMNTEAFF,TGCAGCGTTGACAGCGCGATGAACACTGAAGCTTTCTTT
TRBV7-2,NA,TRBJ2-5,NA,CASRQGLANQETQYF,TGTGCCAGCAGACAGGGCCTAGCGAACCAAGAGACCCAGTACTTC
TRBV20-1,many,TRBJ1-6,NA,CSARGSTGQYNSPLHF,TGCAGTGCTAGAGGGTCGACAGGCCAATATAATTCACCCCTCCACTTT
TRBV19,many,TRBJ1-1,NA,CASSTPLGGNTEAFF,TGTGCCAGTAGTACGCCCCTTGGGGGGAACACTGAAGCTTTCTTT
TRBV20-1,many,TRBJ2-7,TRBD2,CSASWTSGSNEQYF,TGCAGTGCTAGTTGGACTAGCGGGAGTAACGAGCAGTACTTC
TRBV7-2,NA,TRBJ2-5,TRBD2,CASSTRLAGGQETQYF,TGTGCCAGCAGCACACGACTAGCGGGGGGGCAAGAGACCCAGTACTTC
TRBV6-1,NA,TRBJ2-7,TRBD1,CASRYPGQGAYEQYF,TGTGCCAGCAGATATCCCGGACAGGGGGCCTACGAGCAGTACTTC
TRBV20-1,NA,TRBJ2-3,NA,CSAGGSSTDTQYF,TGCAGTGCTGGCGGGTCTAGCACAGATACGCAGTATTTT
TRBV14,NA,TRBJ2-7,NA,CASSPGRGMEQYF,TGTGCCAGCAGCCCTGGGAGAGGGATGGAGCAGTACTTC
TRBV24-1,NA,TRBJ1-6,TRBD1,CATRQGNNSPLHF,TGTGCCACCAGACAGGGGAATAATTCACCCCTCCACTTT
TRBV7-9,many,TRBJ1-1,NA,CATLQSGSNTEAFF,TGTGCCACCTTACAGTCAGGGTCGAACACTGAAGCTTTCTTT